This T cell receptor beta chain came from a study of OX40 agonist ivuxolimab in advanced cancers. For the study at large: Dose-escalation patients suffered from hepatocellular carcinoma, melanoma, renal cell or head and neck cancer.

Here immunoSEQ multiplex PCR was the method, and the copy in TCRdb shows in-frame clones only, minus some. The sample records approximately 39,000 clones, under 85% being singletons. General observations from the study: Clonal expansion among partial responders at 0.1-3.0 mg/kg ranked near the lowest. Some patients without response likewise showed low normalized clonal expansion.

Collection of blood occurred at baseline, at cycle 4 day 1, and at cycle 7 day 1. For this clone: Its antigen is undetermined.

Trimming at V came to 8 bases and at J to 1 base, leaving 3 bases not matched to a gene. CDR1 and CDR2 from the germline V gene are WNHNN and SYGVQD (reference sequence). This CDR3 has 14 amino acids. The sequence was collected from an adult with an advanced solid tumor such as melanoma, head and neck, liver or kidney cancer. The material was CD4+ or CD8+ T cells sorted from blood, obtained in a trial of the OX40 agonist ivuxolimab. This chain joins TRBV10-1 and TRBJ2-2; 8 positions agree with TRBD1. CDR3 sequence reads: CASGTGRNTGELFF. In DNA form, the CDR3 reads TGCGCCAGCGGGACAGGAAGGAACACCGGGGAGCTGTTTTTT.